This TCR beta chain stems from a study of control samples from healthy donors and cancer patients. The method was immunoSEQ multiplex PCR; TCRdb's version includes in-frame clones alone and lacks a portion of them. The table records fewer than 200,000 clones, around 94% of them present only once. The CDR3 has 13 amino acids. Trimming at V came to 10 bases and at J to 0 bases, leaving 5 bases not matched to a gene. CDR1 is ENHRY, CDR2 SYGVKD, per germline. This sequence originates from a man aged 25-45 years in good health. This sequence joins TRBV10-3 and TRBJ1-1, with TRBD1 matching 7 bases. The specimen sequenced was blood. The CDR3 protein is CATQTGLNTEAFF. The CDR3, as DNA: TGTGCCACACAGACAGGGCTGAACACTGAAGCTTTCTTT.